This TCR beta chain was found in a study of T cell clonotyping in hematopoietic cell transplantation. The germline V gene has CDR1 SQVTM and CDR2 ANQGSEA. Trimming removed 4 bases at V and 1 base at J, with 7 bases between. This CDR3 contains 12 residues. Profiling relied on immunoSEQ multiplex PCR, and the TCRdb table lists in-frame clones only, not all of them. The table records nearly 9,000 clones, over 75% of them present only once. Findings of the study overall: After transplant, recipient diversity fell while pathologically expanded clonotypes grew through day 180. Higher Inverse Simpson Index values in graft donor and pretransplant recipient predicted broader posttransplant TCR diversity.

On this clone itself: What it binds is not known.

Samples: about 28 days before transplant, then days 30, 100 and 180 after. The sequencing here drew on PBMCs, taken 180 days after allogeneic stem cell transplant. The V and J genes are TRBV29-1 and TRBJ1-1, with D unclear. The receptor's source is a female patient younger than 45 who had an allogeneic stem cell transplant, so the T cells may come from the graft donor. Some clones in this sample may be carry-over from other donors' samples. The DNA for the CDR3 is TGCAGCGTTGGTATGTGGAACACTGAAGCTTTCTTT. It is translated as CSVGMWNTEAFF.